This TCR beta chain was identified during a study of cytomegalovirus exposure and HLA in healthy donors. Healthy individuals who donated bone marrow served as the donors. Overall study findings and caveats: In a later analysis, across HLA loci, associated TCR counts were highest for DRB1, lowest for HLA-C. A likely sequencing artifact accounted for one observed cluster of highly shared sequence variants. The authors enumerated 180 or so TCR beta chains as linked to cytomegalovirus.

The CDR3 runs to 14 residues. CDR1 is SGHRS and CDR2 is YFSETQ in the germline V gene. J lost 6 bases, V lost 6 bases, and 9 bases had no gene match. With regard to this clone: The antigen remains unidentified.

The PCR contained 60 Vbeta and 13 Jbeta primers. Profiled with immunoSEQ multiplex PCR; TCRdb holds only in-frame clones, not every one. The table includes about 55,000 clones, 65% to 80% detected once. This chain connects TRBV5-1 to TRBJ2-7, with 10 bases matching TRBD1. The source material was PBMCs. This TCR derives from a female donor in good health and CMV-seronegative. This CDR3 reads CASTTGTGVVEQYF. DNA of the CDR3: TGCGCCAGCACCACCGGGACAGGGGTGGTCGAGCAGTACTTC.